Each of the 24 T cell receptor beta chains below was sequenced from the same sample in a study of T-cell reconstitution after alpha-beta-depleted transplantation in children. Molecular barcoding with unique molecular identifiers was used for the TCRbeta library. A single record per CDR3 protein comes from TCRdb applying MiXCR to the PCR reads. The sample has about 110,000 distinct CDR3 sequences, under 25% seen once. Material: PBMCs, mostly from graft donor cells, obtained 180 days after TCRalphabeta/CD19-depleted stem cell transplant. The source of these receptors is a male patient aged 2-15 years who had a stem cell transplant for chronic granulomatous disease, so the T cells may come from the graft donor.

Many counts were recorded for this clonotype. V is TRBV12-3 or TRBV12-4 and J is TRBJ2-7; 8 bases fit TRBD2. The CDR3 loop spans 14 amino acids. Losses at the gene ends were 3 bases for V and 3 bases for J; bases not matched to a gene: 4. The CDR3 DNA reads TGTGCCAGCAGTTTCCCGACTAGCGTCTACGAGCAGTACTTC. Protein sequence: CASSFPTSVYEQYF.

This sequence joins TRBV20-1 and TRBJ2-2, with D unresolved. In germline, CDR1 is DFQATT, CDR2 SNEGSKA (reference sequence). V lost 0 bases and J 6 bases, leaving 5 bases between the germline ends. The CDR3 has 12 amino acids. CDR3 nucleotide sequence: TGCAGTGCTAGAGAAAAGCCCGGGGAGCTGTTTTTT. This codes for CSAREKPGELFF.

This clonotype was seen at least ten times. V and J are TRBV20-1 and TRBJ1-1; 9 nucleotides line up with TRBD1. V gave up 0 bases and J gave up 6 bases; unmatched junction bases: 5. Germline V gene lookup returns CDR1 DFQATT and CDR2 SNEGSKA (reference sequence). CDR3 size: 14 residues. Here the CDR3 DNA reads TGCAGTGCTAGAGATACAGGGGGCTGGGCTGAAGCTTTCTTT. Protein product: CSARDTGGWAEAFF.

This clonotype was picked up a small number of times. For the CDR3, the DNA is TGCGCCAGCAGCCTAACAGGAAAAGAGACCCAGTACTTC. As protein: CASSLTGKETQYF. The rearrangement joins TRBV4-1 to TRBJ2-5; possible D gene TRBD1, 5 bases. The CDR3 runs 13 residues. CDR1 and CDR2 from the germline V gene are MGHRA and YSYEKL. V was shortened by 4 bases and J by 3 bases, with 9 bases between the two germline ends.

A few counts support this clonotype. This chain links TRBV12-3 or TRBV12-4 with TRBJ2-3; D call uncertain. Trimming cost V 1 base and J 5 bases, with 7 bases left between them. The CDR3 loop spans 13 amino acids. Here the CDR3 reads CASSLDLVDTQYF. CDR3 in DNA: TGTGCCAGCAGTTTAGATCTGGTAGATACGCAGTATTTT.

This clonotype was counted at least ten times. The chain is built from TRBV5-1 and TRBJ2-1; 7 nucleotides align to TRBD1. The CDR3 runs 15 residues. Germline values: CDR1 SGHRS, CDR2 YFSETQ. The V segment lost 2 bases and the J segment 0 bases; nucleotides outside the gene matches: 2. CDR3 in amino acids: CASSFPGGSYNEQFF. The DNA of the CDR3 is TGCGCCAGCAGCTTTCCAGGGGGCTCCTACAATGAGCAGTTCTTC.

This clonotype was detected a few times. This CDR3 reads CSARRLAAYNEQFF. CDR3 sequence (DNA): TGCAGTGCTAGGCGGCTAGCGGCCTACAATGAGCAGTTCTTC. The rearrangement links TRBV20-1 to TRBJ2-1, with 7 positions matching TRBD2. This CDR3 contains 14 residues. With V trimmed by 3 bases and J by 2 bases, 4 bases remained unmatched. CDR1 is DFQATT and CDR2 is SNEGSKA in the germline V gene (reference sequence).

The rearrangement uses TRBV5-1 and TRBJ2-2, with D possibly TRBD2 on 6 matching bases. CDR1 and CDR2 from the germline V gene are SGHRS and YFSETQ. The CDR3 runs 18 residues. V was clipped by 4 bases and J by 6 bases, with 25 bases between them. The CDR3 here is CASSTNLGGPVSPGELFF. Written as DNA, the CDR3 is TGCGCCAGCAGCACCAACCTCGGGGGACCTGTCTCTCCCGGGGAGCTGTTTTTT.

This clonotype was detected ten times or more. The rearrangement joins TRBV20-1 to TRBJ2-7; the D gene is possibly TRBD1 (6 bases). Germline V gene data show CDR1 as DFQATT and CDR2 as SNEGSKA (reference sequence). Trimming left V 2 bases short and J 2 bases short, with 13 bases between. CDR3 length equals 14 residues. This chain's CDR3 is CSARSDRFPYEQYF. CDR3 nucleotides: TGCAGTGCTAGATCAGACAGGTTCCCCTACGAGCAGTACTTC.

This clonotype was seen repeatedly, ten times or more. The V call is TRBV12-3 or TRBV12-4, the J call TRBJ1-2; D is unclear. The CDR3 loop spans 12 amino acids. V lost 8 bases to trimming and J lost 4 bases, with 11 bases between them. The DNA for the CDR3 is TGTGCCAGCCTCGAACCTAGCTATGGCTACACCTTC. As protein: CASLEPSYGYTF.

The J gene is TRBJ2-4, the V gene TRBV11-2; D may be TRBD2 (5 bases). The CDR3 consists of 18 residues. V shed 5 bases and J shed 0 bases, with 20 bases lying between them. Germline CDR1 is SGHAT and CDR2 is FQNNGV. The CDR3: CASSPSVAGGLAKNIQYF. The CDR3 nucleotides are TGTGCCAGCAGCCCCTCCGTGGCGGGCGGTTTAGCCAAAAACATTCAGTACTTC.

This clonotype was found many times. The chain joins TRBV20-1 to TRBJ1-6; D is unresolved. Trimming shortened V by 1 base and J by 10 bases, and 11 bases separated the two germline ends. There are 13 residues in the CDR3. The germline gives CDR1 DFQATT, CDR2 SNEGSKA (reference sequence). CDR3 nucleotide sequence: TGCAGTGCTAGAGGTAGTCTGAGATCACCCCTCCACTTT. This codes for CSARGSLRSPLHF.

This clonotype appeared a few times. The V gene is TRBV20-1, the J gene TRBJ1-2, with a weak D call TRBD1 (5 bases). V gave up 3 bases and J gave up 8 bases, with 10 bases separating them. Germline CDR1 is DFQATT and CDR2 is SNEGSKA (reference sequence). The CDR3 spans 11 residues. The CDR3 DNA is TGCAGTGCTAGGCCCCCAGGGGGCTACACCTTC. Amino acid sequence: CSARPPGGYTF.

This clonotype was picked up a small number of times. The V and J genes are TRBV12-3 or TRBV12-4 and TRBJ2-7; 7 bases line up with TRBD1. This CDR3 comprises 14 residues. V was clipped by 6 bases and J by 0 bases; unmatched bases: 5. For the CDR3, the DNA is TGTGCCAGCAGAGGGACAGCCAACTCCTACGAGCAGTACTTC. Its protein product is CASRGTANSYEQYF.

This clonotype has just a few counts. CDR3 sequence reads: CASSRNRLQFNEQFF. The CDR3 nucleotides are TGTGCCAGCAGTCGAAACAGGTTACAATTCAATGAGCAGTTCTTC. The J gene is TRBJ2-1, the V gene TRBV12-3 or TRBV12-4, with D tentatively TRBD1 (5 bases). The CDR3 covers 15 residues. Trimming took 5 bases from V and 6 from J, leaving 17 bases between them.

The chain uses TRBV5-6 and TRBJ2-2; D may correspond to TRBD1 or TRBD2 (5 bases each). The ends were cut back, 2 bases at V and 2 bases at J, with 7 bases in the middle. CDR3 length equals 14 residues. Germline CDR1 SGHDT, CDR2 YYEEEE. The CDR3 protein is CASSFGTNTGELFF. The CDR3 nucleotides read TGTGCCAGCAGCTTCGGGACCAACACCGGGGAGCTGTTTTTT. The full variable domain, in which reference TRBV5-6 and TRBJ2-2 provide the parts outside the CDR3, is DAGVTQSPTHLIKTRGQQVTLRCSPKSGHDTVSWYQQALGQGPQFIFQYYEEEERQRGNFPDRFSGHQFPNYSSELNVNALLLGDSALYLCASSFGTNTGELFFGEGSRLTVL.

At least ten counts were recorded for this clonotype. The chain uses TRBV27 and TRBJ2-7; 8 bases line up with TRBD1. The CDR3 totals 14 residues. The junction had 8 bases not matched to a gene; V was cut back by 6 bases and J by 4 bases. Germline V lookup: CDR1 MNHEY, CDR2 SMNVEV (reference sequence). The CDR3 region has the DNA TGTGCCAGCAGCGTCGGACAGGGAGGTTACGAGCAGTACTTC. It specifies CASSVGQGGYEQYF.

V and J are TRBV28 and TRBJ2-7; no definite D call. This CDR3 is built from 13 residues. Germline CDR1 reads MDHEN; CDR2 reads SYDVKM. V lost 2 bases and J 1 base, leaving 6 bases between the germline ends. CDR3: CASSLPGSYEQYF. Written as DNA, the CDR3 is TGTGCCAGCAGTTTACCGGGTTCCTACGAGCAGTACTTC.

The chain couples TRBV5-1 to TRBJ2-3; 9 nucleotides align to TRBD2. The V segment lost 7 bases and the J segment 1 base; nucleotides outside the gene matches: 7. Germline CDR1 SGHRS, CDR2 YFSETQ. This CDR3 is 15 amino acids long. CDR3 amino acids: CASGREGMGTDTQYF. The DNA of the CDR3 is TGCGCCAGCGGGCGGGAGGGCATGGGCACAGATACGCAGTATTTT.

The chain recombines TRBV29-1 with TRBJ2-7; D not resolved. Trimming stripped 6 bases from V and 5 bases from J, with 11 bases between. From germline, CDR1 is SQVTM and CDR2 ANQGSEA. The CDR3 extends over 11 amino acids. The CDR3 DNA sequence: TGCAGCGTGGGGTCAAGCAACGAGCAGTACTTC. Translated: CSVGSSNEQYF.

This clonotype came up many times. The genes are TRBV5-1 and TRBJ1-1; D perhaps matches TRBD1 (5 bases). The germline V gene encodes CDR1 SGHRS and CDR2 YFSETQ. The CDR3 has 13 residues. The ends were cut back, 1 base at V and 6 bases at J, with 10 bases in the middle. CDR3 sequence: CASSLTGRAEAFF. CDR3 DNA sequence: TGCGCCAGCAGCTTGACGGGACGAGCTGAAGCTTTCTTT.

This clonotype was recorded many times. The genes are TRBV12-3 or TRBV12-4 and TRBJ2-5, with TRBD1 matching over 10 bases. The CDR3 has 15 amino acids. V shed 5 bases and J 3 bases; nucleotides not matched to a gene: 6. The CDR3 coding sequence is TGTGCCAGCAGTGAATGGGACAGGGGTGAAGAGACCCAGTACTTC. Translating it yields CASSEWDRGEETQYF.

This clonotype was seen ten or more times. The chain has TRBV12-3 or TRBV12-4 and TRBJ2-1; TRBD2 might be the D (5 bases). CDR3 size: 15 residues. Between the trimmed V and J ends, which lost 6 bases and 2 bases, there was a span of 14 bases. In DNA form, the CDR3 reads TGTGCCAGCAGCCCTTCGGGAATCCCCTACAATGAGCAGTTCTTC. It translates to CASSPSGIPYNEQFF.

The chain links TRBV29-1 to TRBJ2-1; possibly TRBD2 for D (6 bases). The germline V and J ends were trimmed by 6 bases and 10 bases, with 22 bases remaining between them. The CDR3 is 14 residues long. Germline loops: CDR1 SQVTM, CDR2 ANQGSEA. CDR3 in amino acids: CSVPGTGLPREQFF. CDR3 coding DNA: TGCAGCGTGCCAGGGACGGGACTTCCTAGGGAGCAGTTCTTC.